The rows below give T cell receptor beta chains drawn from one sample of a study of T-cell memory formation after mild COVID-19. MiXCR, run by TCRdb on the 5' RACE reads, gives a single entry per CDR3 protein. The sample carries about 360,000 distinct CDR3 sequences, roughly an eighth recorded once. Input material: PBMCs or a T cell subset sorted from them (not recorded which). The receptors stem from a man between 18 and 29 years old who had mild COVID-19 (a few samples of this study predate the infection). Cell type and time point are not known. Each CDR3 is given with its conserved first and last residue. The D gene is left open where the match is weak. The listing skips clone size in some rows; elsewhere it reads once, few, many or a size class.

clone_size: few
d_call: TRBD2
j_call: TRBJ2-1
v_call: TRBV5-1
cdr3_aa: CASSHQLAGGPVNEQFF
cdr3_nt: TGCGCCAGCAGCCATCAACTAGCGGGGGGGCCAGTGAATGAGCAGTTCTTC

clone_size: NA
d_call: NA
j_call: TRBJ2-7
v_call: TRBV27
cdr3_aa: CASRRDSSYTYEQYF
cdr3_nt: TGTGCCAGCAGGCGGGACAGCTCCTATACCTACGAGCAGTACTTC

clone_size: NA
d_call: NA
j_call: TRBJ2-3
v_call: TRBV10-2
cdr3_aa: CASSESYVTDTQYF
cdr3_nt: TGCGCCAGCAGTGAGTCCTATGTCACAGATACGCAGTATTTT

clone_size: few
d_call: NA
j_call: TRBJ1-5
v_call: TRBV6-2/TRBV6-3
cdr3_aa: CASSYFGGEGPQHF
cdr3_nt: TGTGCCAGCAGTTACTTTGGCGGCGAGGGGCCCCAGCATTTT

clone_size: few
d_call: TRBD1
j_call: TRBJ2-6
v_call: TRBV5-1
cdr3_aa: CASSLEGASGANVLTF
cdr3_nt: TGCGCCAGCAGCTTAGAGGGGGCGTCTGGGGCCAACGTCCTGACTTTC

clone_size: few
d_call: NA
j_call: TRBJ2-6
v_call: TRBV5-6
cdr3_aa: CASSFANVLTF
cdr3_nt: TGTGCCAGCAGCTTCGCCAACGTCCTGACTTTC

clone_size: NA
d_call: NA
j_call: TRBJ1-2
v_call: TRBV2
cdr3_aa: CASSPKTYHSLGYTF
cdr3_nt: TGTGCCAGCAGCCCCAAAACATATCATTCCCTTGGCTACACCTTC

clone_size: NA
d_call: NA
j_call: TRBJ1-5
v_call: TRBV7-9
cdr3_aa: CASSPLLGQSSNQPQHF
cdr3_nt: TGTGCCAGCAGCCCCCTCCTTGGGCAGTCTAGCAATCAGCCCCAGCATTTT

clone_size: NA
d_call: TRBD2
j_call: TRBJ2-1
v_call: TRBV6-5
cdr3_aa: CASSDAGGPFNEQFF
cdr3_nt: TGTGCCAGCAGTGACGCGGGGGGGCCTTTTAATGAGCAGTTCTTC

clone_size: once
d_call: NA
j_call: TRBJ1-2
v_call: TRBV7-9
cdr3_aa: CASSFAAEGYGYTF
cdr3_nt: TGTGCCAGCAGCTTTGCCGCCGAAGGGTATGGCTACACCTTC

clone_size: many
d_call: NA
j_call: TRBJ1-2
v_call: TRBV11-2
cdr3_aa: CASSFAVGGYTF
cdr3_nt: TGTGCCAGCAGCTTCGCTGTGGGGGGCTACACCTTC

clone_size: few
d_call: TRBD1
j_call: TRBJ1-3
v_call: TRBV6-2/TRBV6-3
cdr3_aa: CASGNSRDRDPRVSGNTIYF
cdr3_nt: TGTGCCAGCGGGAATTCCCGGGACAGGGATCCTCGGGTCTCTGGAAACACCATATATTTT

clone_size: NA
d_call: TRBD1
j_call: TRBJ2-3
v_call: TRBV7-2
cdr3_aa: CASSLGQGVDTQYF
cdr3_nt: TGTGCCAGCAGCTTAGGACAGGGGGTCGATACGCAGTATTTT

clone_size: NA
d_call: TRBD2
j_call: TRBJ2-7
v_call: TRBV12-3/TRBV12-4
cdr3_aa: CASSLEGGGSSYEQYF
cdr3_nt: TGTGCCAGCAGTTTAGAAGGCGGGGGGAGCTCCTACGAGCAGTACTTC

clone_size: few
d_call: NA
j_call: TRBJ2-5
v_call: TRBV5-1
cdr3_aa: CASSLSVGSQETQYF
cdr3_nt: TGCGCCAGCAGCCTATCCGTGGGGAGCCAAGAGACCCAGTACTTC

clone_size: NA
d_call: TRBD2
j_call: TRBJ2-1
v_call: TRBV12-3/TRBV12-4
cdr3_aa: CASSPAGGPREQFF
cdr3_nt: TGTGCCAGCAGTCCAGCGGGGGGGCCCCGGGAGCAGTTCTTC

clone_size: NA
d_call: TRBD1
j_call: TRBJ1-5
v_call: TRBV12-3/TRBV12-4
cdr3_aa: CASSLQGGFNQPQHF
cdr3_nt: TGTGCCAGCAGTTTACAGGGGGGATTCAATCAGCCCCAGCATTTT

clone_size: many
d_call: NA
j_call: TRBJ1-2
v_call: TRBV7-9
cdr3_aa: CASSLEGESYQDTF
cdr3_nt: TGTGCCAGCAGCTTAGAGGGGGAAAGCTACCAGGACACCTTC

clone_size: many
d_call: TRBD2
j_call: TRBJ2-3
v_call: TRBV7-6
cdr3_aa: CASSFPDSGGEDTQYF
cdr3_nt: TGTGCCAGCAGCTTCCCCGATAGCGGGGGAGAAGATACGCAGTATTTT

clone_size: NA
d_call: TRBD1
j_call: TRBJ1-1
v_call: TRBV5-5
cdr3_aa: CASSLVGGGLNTEAFF
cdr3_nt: TGTGCCAGCAGCTTGGTCGGAGGGGGCCTGAACACTGAAGCTTTCTTT

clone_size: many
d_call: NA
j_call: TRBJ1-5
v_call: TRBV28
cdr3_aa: CASRQGSNQPQHF
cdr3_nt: TGTGCCAGCAGACAGGGTAGCAATCAGCCCCAGCATTTT

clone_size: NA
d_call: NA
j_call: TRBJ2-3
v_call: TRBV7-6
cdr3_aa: CASAPGGPRDTQYF
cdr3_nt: TGTGCCAGCGCCCCAGGGGGGCCCAGAGATACGCAGTATTTT

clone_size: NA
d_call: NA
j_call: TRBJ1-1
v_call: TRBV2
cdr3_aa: CASSVPWDKNTEAFF
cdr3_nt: TGTGCCAGCAGCGTCCCTTGGGACAAGAACACTGAAGCTTTCTTT

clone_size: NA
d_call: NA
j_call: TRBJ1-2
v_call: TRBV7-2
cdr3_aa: CASSLGQGLVYGYTF
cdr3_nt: TGTGCCAGCAGCTTAGGCCAGGGTCTAGTCTATGGCTACACCTTC

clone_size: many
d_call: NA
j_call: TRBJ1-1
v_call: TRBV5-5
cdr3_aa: CASSPRTGRTEAFF
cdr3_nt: TGTGCCAGCAGCCCGAGAACGGGTCGAACTGAAGCTTTCTTT

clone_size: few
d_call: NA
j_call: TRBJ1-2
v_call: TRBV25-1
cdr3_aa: CASSSGMHYGYTF
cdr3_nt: TGTGCCAGCAGTTCGGGGATGCACTATGGCTACACCTTC

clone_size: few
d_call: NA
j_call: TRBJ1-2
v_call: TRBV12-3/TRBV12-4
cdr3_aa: CASRPGRLYGYTF
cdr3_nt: TGTGCCAGCAGACCGGGCCGCCTCTATGGCTACACCTTC

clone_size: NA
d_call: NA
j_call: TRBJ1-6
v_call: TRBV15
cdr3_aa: CATSSRVSPLHF
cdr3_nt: TGTGCCACCAGCAGCCGGGTCTCACCCCTCCACTTT

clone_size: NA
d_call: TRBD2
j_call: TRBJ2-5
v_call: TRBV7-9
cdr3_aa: CASSPTLVAGELQGTQYF
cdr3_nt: TGTGCCAGCAGCCCTACGTTAGTAGCGGGGGAGCTACAGGGGACCCAGTACTTC

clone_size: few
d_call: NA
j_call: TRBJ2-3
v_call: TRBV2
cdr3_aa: CASSSTRPDTQYF
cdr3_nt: TGTGCCAGCAGTTCCACACGGCCAGATACGCAGTATTTT

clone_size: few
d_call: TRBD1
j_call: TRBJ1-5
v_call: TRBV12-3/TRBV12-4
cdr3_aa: CASSWGTGLNQPQHF
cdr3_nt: TGTGCCAGCAGTTGGGGGACAGGGTTAAATCAGCCCCAGCATTTT

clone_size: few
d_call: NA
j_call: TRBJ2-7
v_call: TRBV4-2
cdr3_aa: CASSQDAAGRDEQYF
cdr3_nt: TGTGCCAGCAGCCAAGACGCGGCGGGCAGGGACGAGCAGTACTTC

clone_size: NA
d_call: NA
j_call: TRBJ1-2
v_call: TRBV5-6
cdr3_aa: CASSLWQNDYGYTF
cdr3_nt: TGTGCCAGCAGCTTGTGGCAGAACGACTATGGCTACACCTTC

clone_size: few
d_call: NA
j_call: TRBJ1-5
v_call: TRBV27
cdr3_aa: CASSSSRNQPQHF
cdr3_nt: TGTGCCAGCAGTTCTTCCCGCAATCAGCCCCAGCATTTT

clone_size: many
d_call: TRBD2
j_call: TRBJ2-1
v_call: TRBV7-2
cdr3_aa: CASSLGGAVYNEQFF
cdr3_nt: TGTGCCAGCAGCCTGGGAGGGGCTGTGTACAATGAGCAGTTCTTC

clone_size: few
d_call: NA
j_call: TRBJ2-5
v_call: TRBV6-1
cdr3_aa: CASSGLVAGETQYF
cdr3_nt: TGTGCCAGCAGTGGACTAGTGGCGGGGGAGACCCAGTACTTC

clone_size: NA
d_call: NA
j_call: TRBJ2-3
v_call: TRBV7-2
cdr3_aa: CASSLISDTQYF
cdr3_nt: TGTGCCAGCAGCTTAATTTCAGATACGCAGTATTTT

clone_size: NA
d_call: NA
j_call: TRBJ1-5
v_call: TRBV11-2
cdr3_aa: CASSLGDKWREPQHF
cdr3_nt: TGTGCCAGCAGCTTAGGGGACAAGTGGCGTGAGCCCCAGCATTTT

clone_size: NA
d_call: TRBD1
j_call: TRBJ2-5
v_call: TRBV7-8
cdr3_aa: CASSFTGTGGSETQYF
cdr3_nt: TGTGCCAGCAGCTTTACCGGGACAGGGGGCTCGGAGACCCAGTACTTC

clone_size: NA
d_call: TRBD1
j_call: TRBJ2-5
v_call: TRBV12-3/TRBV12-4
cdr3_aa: CASTTGQGDQETQYF
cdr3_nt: TGTGCCAGCACCACGGGACAGGGGGACCAAGAGACCCAGTACTTC

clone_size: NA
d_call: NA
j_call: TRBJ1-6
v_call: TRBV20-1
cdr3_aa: CSAIPQGNSPLHF
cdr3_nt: TGCAGTGCTATCCCACAGGGCAATTCACCCCTCCACTTT

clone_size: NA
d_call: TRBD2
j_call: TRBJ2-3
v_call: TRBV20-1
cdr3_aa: CSARKLAGLDTQYF
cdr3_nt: TGCAGTGCTAGGAAGCTAGCGGGCCTAGATACGCAGTATTTT

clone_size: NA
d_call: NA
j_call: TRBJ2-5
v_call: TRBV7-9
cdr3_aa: CASSPGRAPQETQYF
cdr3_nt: TGTGCCAGCAGCCCCGGACGAGCCCCCCAAGAGACCCAGTACTTC

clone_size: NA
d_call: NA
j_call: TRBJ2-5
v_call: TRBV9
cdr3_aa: CASSLSTDTNQETQYF
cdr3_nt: TGTGCCAGCAGCCTGTCGACAGATACGAACCAAGAGACCCAGTACTTC

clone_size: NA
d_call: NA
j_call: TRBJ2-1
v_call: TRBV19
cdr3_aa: CASTSKGAGATYYEQFF
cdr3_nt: TGTGCCAGTACCTCAAAAGGGGCAGGGGCGACATACTATGAGCAGTTCTTC

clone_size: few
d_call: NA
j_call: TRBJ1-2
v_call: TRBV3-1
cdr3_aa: CASSQTPQGGYTF
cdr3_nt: TGTGCCAGCAGCCAGACCCCCCAGGGTGGCTACACCTTC

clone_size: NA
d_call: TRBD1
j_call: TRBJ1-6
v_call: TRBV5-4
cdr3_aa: CASSLDRQGNSPLHF
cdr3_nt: TGTGCCAGCAGCTTGGACCGACAGGGTAATTCACCCCTCCACTTT

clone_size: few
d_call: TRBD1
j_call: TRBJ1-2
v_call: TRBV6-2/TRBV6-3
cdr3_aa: CASTAGQGALRGYTF
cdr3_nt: TGTGCCAGCACCGCGGGACAGGGGGCGCTTCGTGGCTACACCTTC

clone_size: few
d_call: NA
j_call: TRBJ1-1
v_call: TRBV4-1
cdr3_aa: CASSPRQISYTEAFF
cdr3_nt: TGCGCCAGCAGCCCCCGACAGATTTCCTACACTGAAGCTTTCTTT

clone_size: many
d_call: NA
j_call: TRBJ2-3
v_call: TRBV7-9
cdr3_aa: CASSRDSHTDTQYF
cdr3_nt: TGTGCCAGCAGCCGGGACTCCCACACAGATACGCAGTATTTT

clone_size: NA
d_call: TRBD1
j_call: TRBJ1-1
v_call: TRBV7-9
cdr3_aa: CASSLRQGGNTEAFF
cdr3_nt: TGTGCCAGCAGCCTTCGACAGGGTGGGAACACTGAAGCTTTCTTT

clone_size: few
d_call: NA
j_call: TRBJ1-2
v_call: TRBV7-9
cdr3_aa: CASSFSTGGYTF
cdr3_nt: TGTGCCAGCAGCTTTTCCACGGGTGGCTACACCTTC

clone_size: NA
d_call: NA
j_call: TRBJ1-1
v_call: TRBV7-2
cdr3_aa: CASSLWRYTEAFF
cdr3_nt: TGTGCCAGCAGCCTTTGGCGGTACACTGAAGCTTTCTTT